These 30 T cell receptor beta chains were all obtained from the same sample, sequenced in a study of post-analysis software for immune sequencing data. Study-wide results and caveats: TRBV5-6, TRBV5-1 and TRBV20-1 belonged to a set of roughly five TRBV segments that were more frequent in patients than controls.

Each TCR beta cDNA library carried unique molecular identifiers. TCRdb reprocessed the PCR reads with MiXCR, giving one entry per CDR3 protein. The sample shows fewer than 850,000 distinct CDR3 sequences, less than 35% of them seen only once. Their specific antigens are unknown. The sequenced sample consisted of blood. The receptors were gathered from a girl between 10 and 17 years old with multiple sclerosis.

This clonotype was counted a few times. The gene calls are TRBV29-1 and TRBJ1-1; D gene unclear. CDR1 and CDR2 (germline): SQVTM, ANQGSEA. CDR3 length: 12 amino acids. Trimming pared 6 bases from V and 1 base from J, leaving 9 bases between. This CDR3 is CSVVTGNTEAFF. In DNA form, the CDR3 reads TGCAGCGTGGTAACTGGGAACACTGAAGCTTTCTTT.

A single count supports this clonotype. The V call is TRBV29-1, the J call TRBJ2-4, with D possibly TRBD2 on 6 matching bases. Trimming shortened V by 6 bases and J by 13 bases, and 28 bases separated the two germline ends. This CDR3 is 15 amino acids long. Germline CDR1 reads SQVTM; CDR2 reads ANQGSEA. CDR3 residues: CSVVPVGSVGGEQYF. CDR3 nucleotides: TGCAGCGTGGTTCCTGTGGGATCCGTGGGGGGTGAGCAGTACTTC.

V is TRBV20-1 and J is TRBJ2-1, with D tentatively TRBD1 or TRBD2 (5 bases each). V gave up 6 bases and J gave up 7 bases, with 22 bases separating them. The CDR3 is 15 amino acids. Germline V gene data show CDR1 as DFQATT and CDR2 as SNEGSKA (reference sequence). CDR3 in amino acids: CSALLPGRSLNEQFF. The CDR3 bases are TGCAGTGCCCTTCTCCCGGGACGCTCCCTGAATGAGCAGTTCTTC.

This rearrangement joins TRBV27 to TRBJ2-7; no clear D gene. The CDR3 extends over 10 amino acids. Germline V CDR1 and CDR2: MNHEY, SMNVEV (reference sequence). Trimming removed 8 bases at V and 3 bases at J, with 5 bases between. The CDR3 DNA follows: TGTGCCAGCGGAATCTACGAGCAGTACTTC. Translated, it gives CASGIYEQYF.

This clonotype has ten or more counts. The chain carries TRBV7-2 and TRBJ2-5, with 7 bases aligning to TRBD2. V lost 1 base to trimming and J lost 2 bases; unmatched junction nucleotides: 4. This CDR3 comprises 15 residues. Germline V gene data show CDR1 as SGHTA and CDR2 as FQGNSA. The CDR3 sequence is CASSLVLAVQETQYF. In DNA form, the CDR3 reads TGTGCCAGCAGCTTAGTTCTAGCGGTTCAAGAGACCCAGTACTTC. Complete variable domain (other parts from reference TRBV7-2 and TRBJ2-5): GAGVSQSPSNKVTEKGKDVELRCDPISGHTALYWYRQSLGQGLEFLIYFQGNSAPDKSGLPSDRFSAERTGGSVSTLTIQRTQQEDSAVYLCASSLVLAVQETQYFGPGTRLLVL.

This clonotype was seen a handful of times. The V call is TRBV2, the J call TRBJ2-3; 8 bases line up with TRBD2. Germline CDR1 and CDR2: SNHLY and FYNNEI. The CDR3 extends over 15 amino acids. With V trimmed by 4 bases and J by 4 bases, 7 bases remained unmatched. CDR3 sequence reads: CASSGEGRGADTQYF. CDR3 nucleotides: TGTGCCAGCAGTGGGGAAGGGCGGGGGGCAGATACGCAGTATTTT.

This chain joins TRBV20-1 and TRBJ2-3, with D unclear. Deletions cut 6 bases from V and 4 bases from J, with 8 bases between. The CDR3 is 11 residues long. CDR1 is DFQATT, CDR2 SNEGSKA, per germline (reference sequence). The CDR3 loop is CSAPRPDTQYF. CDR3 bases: TGCAGTGCCCCTAGACCAGATACGCAGTATTTT.

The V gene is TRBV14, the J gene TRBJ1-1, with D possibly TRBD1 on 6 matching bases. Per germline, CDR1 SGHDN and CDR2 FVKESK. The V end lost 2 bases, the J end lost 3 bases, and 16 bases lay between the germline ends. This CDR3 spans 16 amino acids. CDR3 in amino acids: CASSQFGGFGDTEAFF. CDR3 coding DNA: TGTGCCAGCAGCCAATTTGGGGGCTTTGGGGACACTGAAGCTTTCTTT.

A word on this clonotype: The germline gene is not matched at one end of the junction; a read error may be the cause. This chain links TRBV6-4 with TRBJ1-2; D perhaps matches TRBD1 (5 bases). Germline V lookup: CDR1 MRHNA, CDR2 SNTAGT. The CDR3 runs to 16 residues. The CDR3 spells CAGSASLSGGYYGYTF. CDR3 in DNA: TGTGCCGGCAGTGCCTCTTTAAGCGGGGGGTATTATGGCTACACCTTC.

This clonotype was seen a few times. CDR3 in amino acids: CASSLVGRAGLGDEQFF. CDR3 nucleotide sequence: TGCGCCAGCAGCTTGGTAGGGCGCGCAGGGCTCGGGGATGAGCAGTTCTTC. J is TRBJ2-1 and V is TRBV5-1; D could derive from TRBD1 or TRBD2 (5 bases each). The CDR3 covers 17 residues. Looked up from germline, CDR1 is SGHRS and CDR2 is YFSETQ. V was trimmed by 0 bases and J by 8 bases, leaving 21 bases between them.

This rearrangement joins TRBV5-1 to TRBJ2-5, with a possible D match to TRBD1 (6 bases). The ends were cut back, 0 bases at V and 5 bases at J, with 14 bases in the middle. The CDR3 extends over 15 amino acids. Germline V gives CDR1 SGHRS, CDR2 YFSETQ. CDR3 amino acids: CASSLDVGAEETQYF. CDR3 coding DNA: TGCGCCAGCAGCTTGGATGTGGGGGCAGAGGAGACCCAGTACTTC.

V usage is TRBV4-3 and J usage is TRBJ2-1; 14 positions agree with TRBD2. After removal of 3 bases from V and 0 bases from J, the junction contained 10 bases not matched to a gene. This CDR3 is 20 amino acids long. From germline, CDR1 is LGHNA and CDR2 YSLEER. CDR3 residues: CASSQNPGLAGEDSYNEQFF. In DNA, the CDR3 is TGCGCCAGCAGCCAGAACCCGGGACTAGCGGGAGAAGACTCCTACAATGAGCAGTTCTTC.

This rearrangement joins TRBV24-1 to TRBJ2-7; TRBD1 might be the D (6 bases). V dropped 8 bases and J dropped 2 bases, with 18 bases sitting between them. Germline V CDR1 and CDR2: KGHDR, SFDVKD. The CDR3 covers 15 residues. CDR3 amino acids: CATKRTGRGTYEQYF. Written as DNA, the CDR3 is TGTGCCACCAAACGGACCGGCAGGGGAACCTACGAGCAGTACTTC.

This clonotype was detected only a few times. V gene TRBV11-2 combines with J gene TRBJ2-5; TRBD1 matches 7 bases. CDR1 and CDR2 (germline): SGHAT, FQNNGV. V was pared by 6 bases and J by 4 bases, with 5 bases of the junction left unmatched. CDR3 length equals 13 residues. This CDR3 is CASSKGAGETQYF. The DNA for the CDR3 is TGTGCCAGCAGTAAGGGGGCCGGAGAGACCCAGTACTTC.

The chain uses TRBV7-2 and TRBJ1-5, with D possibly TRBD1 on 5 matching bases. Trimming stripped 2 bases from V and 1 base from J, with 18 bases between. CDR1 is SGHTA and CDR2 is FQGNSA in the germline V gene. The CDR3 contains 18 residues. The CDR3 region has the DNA TGTGCCAGCAGCTTAACCCCTCCTGGGACGGTGAGCAATCAGCCCCAGCATTTT. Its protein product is CASSLTPPGTVSNQPQHF.

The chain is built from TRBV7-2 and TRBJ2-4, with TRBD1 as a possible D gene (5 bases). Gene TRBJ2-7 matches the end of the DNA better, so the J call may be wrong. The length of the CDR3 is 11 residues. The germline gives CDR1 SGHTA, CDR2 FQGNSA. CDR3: CTSSQGSEQYF. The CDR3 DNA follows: TGTACCAGCAGCCAGGGAAGCGAGCAGTACTTC.

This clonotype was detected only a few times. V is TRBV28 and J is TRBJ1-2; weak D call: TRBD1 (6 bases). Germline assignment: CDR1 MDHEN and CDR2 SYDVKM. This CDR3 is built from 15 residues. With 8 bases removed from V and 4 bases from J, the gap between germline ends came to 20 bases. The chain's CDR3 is CASQRDQGSLYGYTF. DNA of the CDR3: TGTGCCAGCCAGCGAGACCAGGGGTCTCTCTATGGCTACACCTTC.

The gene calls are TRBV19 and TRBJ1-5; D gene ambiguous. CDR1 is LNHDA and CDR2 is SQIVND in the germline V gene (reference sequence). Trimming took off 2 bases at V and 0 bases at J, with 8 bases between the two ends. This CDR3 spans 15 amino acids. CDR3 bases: TGTGCCAGTAGTATATCGGGGTATAGCAATCAGCCCCAGCATTTT. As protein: CASSISGYSNQPQHF.

CDR3 DNA: TGTGCCAGCAGCCGAAAACAGGGGGCCTACGAGCAGTACTTC. Its translation is CASSRKQGAYEQYF. The gene calls are TRBV21-1 and TRBJ2-7; the table's D gene call, TRBD1, was not cross checked with the DNA. TRBV21-1 represents a pseudogene. This CDR3 region has 14 residues.

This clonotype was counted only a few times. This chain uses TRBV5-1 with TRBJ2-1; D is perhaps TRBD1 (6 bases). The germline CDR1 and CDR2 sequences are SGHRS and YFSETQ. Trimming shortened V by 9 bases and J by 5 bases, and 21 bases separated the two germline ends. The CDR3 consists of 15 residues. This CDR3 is CATQGMAGENNEQFF. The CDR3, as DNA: TGCGCCACCCAGGGCATGGCAGGGGAAAACAATGAGCAGTTCTTC.

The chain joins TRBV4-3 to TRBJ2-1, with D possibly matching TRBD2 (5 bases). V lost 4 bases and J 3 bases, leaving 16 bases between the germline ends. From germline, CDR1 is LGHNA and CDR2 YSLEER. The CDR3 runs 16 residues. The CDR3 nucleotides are TGCGCCAGCAGCCTTAAAAGAGGAGGCGACTACAATGAGCAGTTCTTC. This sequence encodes CASSLKRGGDYNEQFF.

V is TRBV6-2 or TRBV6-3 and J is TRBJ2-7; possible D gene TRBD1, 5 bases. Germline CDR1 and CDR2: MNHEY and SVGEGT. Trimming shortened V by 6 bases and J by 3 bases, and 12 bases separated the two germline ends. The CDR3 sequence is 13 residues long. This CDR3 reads CASRTDSYYEQYF. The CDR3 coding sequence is TGTGCCAGCAGAACAGACAGTTACTACGAGCAGTACTTC.

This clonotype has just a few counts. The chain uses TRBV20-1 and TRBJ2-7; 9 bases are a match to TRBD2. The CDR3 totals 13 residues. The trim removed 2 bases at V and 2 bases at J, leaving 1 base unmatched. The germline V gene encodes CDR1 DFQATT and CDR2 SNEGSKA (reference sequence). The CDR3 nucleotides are TGCAGTGCTAGACCTAGCGGGGCCTACGAGCAGTACTTC. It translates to CSARPSGAYEQYF.

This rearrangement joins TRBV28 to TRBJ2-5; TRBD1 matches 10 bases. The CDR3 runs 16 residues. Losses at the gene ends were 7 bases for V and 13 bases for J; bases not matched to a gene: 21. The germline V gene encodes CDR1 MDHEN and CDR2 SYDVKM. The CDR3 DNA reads TGTGCCAGCATAACCGGGACAGGGGTATACGGGGGGACCTGGTACTTC. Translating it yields CASITGTGVYGGTWYF.

The CDR3 region is CSARLLDGYEQYF. As DNA, the CDR3 is TGCAGTGCTAGACTCCTGGACGGCTACGAGCAGTACTTC. The genes are TRBV20-1 and TRBJ2-7; D is uncertain. Germline CDR1 reads DFQATT; CDR2 reads SNEGSKA (reference sequence). Deletions cut 2 bases from V and 3 bases from J, with 11 bases between. The length of the CDR3 is 13 residues.

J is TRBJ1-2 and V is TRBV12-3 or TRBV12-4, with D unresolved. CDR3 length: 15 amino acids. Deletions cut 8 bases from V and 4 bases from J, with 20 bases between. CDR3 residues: CASADRSSWGYGYTF. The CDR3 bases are TGTGCCAGCGCCGACCGATCCTCTTGGGGCTATGGCTACACCTTC.

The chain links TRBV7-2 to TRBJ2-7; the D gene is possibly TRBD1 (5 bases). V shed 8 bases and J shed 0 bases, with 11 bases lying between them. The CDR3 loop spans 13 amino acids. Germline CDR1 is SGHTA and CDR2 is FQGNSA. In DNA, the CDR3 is TGTGCCAGCGCCGAAGGGGTCTCCTACGAGCAGTACTTC. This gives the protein CASAEGVSYEQYF.

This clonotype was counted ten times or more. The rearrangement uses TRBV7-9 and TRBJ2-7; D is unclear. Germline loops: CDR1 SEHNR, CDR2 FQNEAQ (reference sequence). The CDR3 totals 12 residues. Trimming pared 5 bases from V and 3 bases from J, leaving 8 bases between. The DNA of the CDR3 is TGTGCCAGCAGCCCGACAATCTACGAGCAGTACTTC. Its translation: CASSPTIYEQYF.

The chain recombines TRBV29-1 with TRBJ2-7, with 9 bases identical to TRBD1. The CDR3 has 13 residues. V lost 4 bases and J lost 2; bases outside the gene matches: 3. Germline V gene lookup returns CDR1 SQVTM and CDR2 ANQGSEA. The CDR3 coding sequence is TGCAGCGTTGCGGGACAGGGCCCCTACGAGCAGTACTTC. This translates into CSVAGQGPYEQYF.

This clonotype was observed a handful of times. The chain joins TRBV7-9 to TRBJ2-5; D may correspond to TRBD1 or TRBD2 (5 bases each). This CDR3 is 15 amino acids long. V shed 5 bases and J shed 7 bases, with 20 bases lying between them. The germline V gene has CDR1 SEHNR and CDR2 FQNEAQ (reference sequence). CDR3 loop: CASSPSGLGGATQYF. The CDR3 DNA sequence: TGTGCCAGCAGCCCGTCGGGGCTAGGTGGGGCGACCCAGTACTTC. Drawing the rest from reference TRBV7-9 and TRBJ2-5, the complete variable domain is DTGVSQNPRHKITKRGQNVTFRCDPISEHNRLYWYRQTLGQGPEFLTYFQNEAQLEKSRLLSDRFSAERPKGSFSTLEIQRTEQGDSAMYLCASSPSGLGGATQYFGPGTRLLVL.